These 6 T cell receptor beta chains originate from one sample sequenced in a study of vaccination and CD4 T cells after COVID-19. Oncomine TCR Beta short-read sequencing was applied to DNA from cultured CD4+ T cells. From the PCR reads, TCRdb called clonotypes with MiXCR, one entry per CDR3 protein. There are some 19,000 distinct CDR3 sequences in the sample; approximately 38% occur only once, and around an eighth lies in the top ten. No cognate antigen is known for these TCRs. This sample's treatment: roughly 11-day PBMC culture with coronavirus spike peptide pools or control peptides (ViraFEST assay). The sample consisted of cultured CD4+ T cells from blood. The receptors stem from a human donor with COVID-19.

The table lists this clonotype with a few counts. The gene calls are TRBV7-6 and TRBJ2-1, with a tentative D call TRBD1 (6 bases). The CDR3 runs to 14 residues. V shed 4 bases and J shed 7 bases, with 14 bases lying between them. Germline-derived CDR1 and CDR2 are SGHVS and FNYEAQ. Here the CDR3 reads CASSSSGTWNEQFF. The CDR3 DNA reads TGTGCCAGCAGCTCGTCCGGGACATGGAATGAGCAGTTCTTC.

This chain links TRBV19 with TRBJ1-3; D uncertain. Per the germline V gene, CDR1 is LNHDA and CDR2 is SQIVND (reference sequence). The CDR3 runs 16 residues. V was clipped by 5 bases and J by 0 bases, with 14 bases between them. In DNA, the CDR3 is TGTGCCAGTAGTCCCCAAGGGCGGAGCTCTGGAAACACCATATATTTT. It is translated as CASSPQGRSSGNTIYF.

The chain uses TRBV19 and TRBJ2-7; tentative D call: TRBD1 (6 bases). CDR1 is LNHDA, CDR2 SQIVND, per germline (reference sequence). V lost 3 bases and J 3 bases, leaving 9 bases between the germline ends. CDR3 length: 13 residues. The chain's CDR3 is CASSIEGGYEQYF. DNA of the CDR3: TGTGCCAGTAGTATTGAAGGGGGCTACGAGCAGTACTTC.

This rearrangement joins TRBV7-8 to TRBJ2-2, with a weak D call TRBD2 (7 bases). V was shortened by 5 bases and J by 0 bases, with 10 bases between the two germline ends. CDR1 is SGHVS and CDR2 is FQNEAQ in the germline V gene. The CDR3 spans 15 residues. DNA of the CDR3: TGTGCCAGCAGCCGCGGGGGCCCGAACACCGGGGAGCTGTTTTTT. This gives the protein CASSRGGPNTGELFF.

This clonotype was seen a few times. This chain connects TRBV6-1 to TRBJ1-2; D gene ambiguous. Germline V gene sequence: CDR1 MNHNS, CDR2 SASEGT. V was cut by 6 bases and J by 8 bases, with 16 bases left in between. This CDR3 region has 13 residues. CDR3 in DNA: TGTGCCAGCAGCCCTTCCCCTGCGGAGGGCTACACCTTC. Its translation: CASSPSPAEGYTF.

This chain joins TRBV2 and TRBJ2-7; no reliable D call. The CDR3 runs 12 residues. CDR1 SNHLY and CDR2 FYNNEI come from the germline V gene. The V gene lost 7 bases and the J gene lost 1 base, with 8 bases spanning the gap. Here the CDR3 DNA reads TGTGCCAGCACTGCCGGTTCCTACGAGCAGTACTTC. Encoded protein: CASTAGSYEQYF.